The 20 T cell receptor beta chains below all came from one sample that was sequenced in a study of T cells expressing NK-cell markers. One entry per CDR3 protein, without DNA, is what TCRdb gives after re-calling the 5' RACE reads. This sample's table reports roughly 390,000 distinct CDR3 sequences. Sequenced: blood T cells: a sorted CD56 or NKG2C T cell subset, CD4+ or CD8+ T cells, or bulk PBMC T cells (not recorded which). Source of these receptors: a woman aged 45-60 years in good health.

The V gene is TRBV3-1, the J gene TRBJ1-1. Germline CDR1 is LGHDT and CDR2 is YNNKEL (reference sequence). The CDR3 has 14 amino acids. The CDR3 here is CASSQWPGSTEAFF. Drawing the rest from reference TRBV3-1 and TRBJ1-1, the complete variable domain is DTAVSQTPKYLVTQMGNDKSIKCEQNLGHDTMYWYKQDSKKFLKIMFSYNNKELIINETVPNRFSPKSPDKAHLNLHINSLELGDSAVYFCASSQWPGSTEAFFGQGTRLTVV.

The J gene is TRBJ2-5, the V gene TRBV15; TCRdb returns TRBD1, unconfirmable since there is no DNA. Germline CDR1 and CDR2: LNHNV and YYDKDF (reference sequence). The CDR3 extends over 15 amino acids. Here the CDR3 reads CATSRRRDHQETQYF.

The chain links TRBV20-1 to TRBJ2-7. This CDR3 is built from 12 residues. The germline CDR1 and CDR2 sequences are DFQATT and SNEGSKA (reference sequence). The CDR3 reads CSARDVTYEQYF.

The chain couples TRBV5-1 to TRBJ2-7; the D call of TRBD2 rests on TCRdb alone, since no DNA is present to check it. Germline values: CDR1 SGHRS, CDR2 YFSETQ. The CDR3 totals 15 residues. The CDR3 reads CASSWTSGLSYEQYF.

The CDR3 loop is CASSLAGVSSTDTQYF. The rearrangement joins TRBV5-1 to TRBJ2-3; TCRdb indicates TRBD2, and absent DNA this call remains unverified. This CDR3 comprises 16 residues. CDR1 and CDR2 (germline): SGHRS, YFSETQ.

V gene TRBV5-1 combines with J gene TRBJ1-1; TCRdb calls TRBD1, which cannot be checked without DNA. This CDR3 is 16 amino acids long. The germline V gene encodes CDR1 SGHRS and CDR2 YFSETQ. The CDR3 reads CASSPQGLGMNTEAFF.

The chain's CDR3 is CASSGQTAYYGYTF. This rearrangement joins TRBV7-2 to TRBJ1-2; TCRdb picks TRBD1, but there is no DNA to check that call. Germline CDR1 and CDR2: SGHTA and FQGNSA. This CDR3 has 14 residues.

This chain links TRBV19 with TRBJ1-1. Germline values: CDR1 LNHDA, CDR2 SQIVND (reference sequence). This CDR3 is built from 12 residues. The CDR3 here is CASSIWNTEAFF.

This chain's CDR3 is CASSSGAGEIQETQYF. The chain joins TRBV27 to TRBJ2-5; TCRdb outputs TRBD1, but without DNA this stays unchecked. CDR1 and CDR2 from the germline V gene are MNHEY and SMNVEV (reference sequence). The CDR3 loop spans 16 amino acids.

The chain uses TRBV20-1 and TRBJ2-5; no DNA is available, so the TRBD2 call from TCRdb remains unchecked. CDR3 length: 13 amino acids. Looked up from germline, CDR1 is DFQATT and CDR2 is SNEGSKA (reference sequence). CDR3: CSAGTSGMETQYF.

The CDR3 reads CASSFGSEQETQYF. The V and J genes are TRBV5-6 and TRBJ2-5. Germline CDR1 and CDR2: SGHDT and YYEEEE. The CDR3 sequence is 14 residues long.

The chain has TRBV5-5 and TRBJ2-1. This CDR3 has 13 amino acids. Per the germline V gene, CDR1 is SGHKS and CDR2 is YYEKEE (reference sequence). CDR3 in amino acids: CAILREAIHEQFF.

V is TRBV20-1 and J is TRBJ2-1. Germline CDR1 is DFQATT and CDR2 is SNEGSKA (reference sequence). CDR3 length: 15 residues. The CDR3 here is CSGVFRRSSYNEQFF.

J is TRBJ2-3 and V is TRBV11-2; TCRdb's D gene call, TRBD2, goes unchecked for lack of DNA. From germline, CDR1 is SGHAT and CDR2 FQNNGV. The CDR3 spans 15 residues. The CDR3 is CASSFSGRGADTQYF.

The chain combines TRBV13 with TRBJ1-1; TCRdb picks TRBD1, but there is no DNA to check that call. The germline V gene has CDR1 PRHDT and CDR2 FYEKMQ (reference sequence). The CDR3 sequence is 12 residues long. CDR3 loop: CASPGLGTEAFF.

J is TRBJ2-3 and V is TRBV3-1; TCRdb indicates TRBD1, and absent DNA this call remains unverified. The CDR3 spans 16 residues. The germline V gene encodes CDR1 LGHDT and CDR2 YNNKEL (reference sequence). CDR3 region: CASSQTPTPRGDTQYF.

The chain recombines TRBV7-6 with TRBJ2-2; TCRdb's D call, TRBD1, is unchecked because there is no DNA. Germline loops: CDR1 SGHVS, CDR2 FNYEAQ. This CDR3 has 15 amino acids. Here the CDR3 reads CASSLGAGASGELFF.

The rearrangement uses TRBV6-1 and TRBJ2-1; TCRdb indicates TRBD2, and absent DNA this call remains unverified. Germline lookup yields CDR1 MNHNS and CDR2 SASEGT. CDR3 length equals 14 residues. The CDR3 is CASSWLAGARGGFF.

V and J are TRBV5-1 and TRBJ2-1. The CDR3 runs 16 residues. Germline CDR1 is SGHRS and CDR2 is YFSETQ. CDR3 sequence reads: CASSPHWGSSYNEQFF.

Here the CDR3 reads CSARQTGTKGELFF. The chain uses TRBV20-1 and TRBJ2-2; no DNA is available, so the TRBD2 call from TCRdb remains unchecked. Germline V lookup: CDR1 DFQATT, CDR2 SNEGSKA (reference sequence). This CDR3 has 14 residues.